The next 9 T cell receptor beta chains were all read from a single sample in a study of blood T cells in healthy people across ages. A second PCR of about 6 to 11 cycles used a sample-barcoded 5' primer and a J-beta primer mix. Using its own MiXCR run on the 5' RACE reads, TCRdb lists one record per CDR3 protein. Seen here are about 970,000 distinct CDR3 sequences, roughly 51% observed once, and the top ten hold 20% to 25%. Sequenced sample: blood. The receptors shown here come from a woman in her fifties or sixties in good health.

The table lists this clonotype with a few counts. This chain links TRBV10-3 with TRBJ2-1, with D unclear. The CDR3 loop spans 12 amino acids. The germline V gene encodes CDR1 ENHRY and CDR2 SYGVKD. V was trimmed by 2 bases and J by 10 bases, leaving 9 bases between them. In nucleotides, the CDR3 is TGTGCCATCAGTGAGCCCATGCGCGAGCAGTTCTTC. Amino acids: CAISEPMREQFF.

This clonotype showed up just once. The CDR3 DNA is TGTGCCAGCAGCCCGGGGGTCCCCTACAATCAGCCCCAGCATTTT. Translated: CASSPGVPYNQPQHF. The chain links TRBV5-5 to TRBJ1-5; D is perhaps TRBD1 (5 bases). V was trimmed by 4 bases and J by 3 bases, leaving 14 bases between them. This CDR3 is built from 15 residues. CDR1 is SGHKS, CDR2 YYEKEE, per germline (reference sequence).

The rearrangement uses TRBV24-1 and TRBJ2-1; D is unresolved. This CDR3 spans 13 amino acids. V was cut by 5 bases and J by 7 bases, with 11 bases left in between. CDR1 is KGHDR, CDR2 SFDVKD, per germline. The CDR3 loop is CATSGTPRNEQFF. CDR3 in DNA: TGTGCCACCAGTGGTACCCCGAGAAATGAGCAGTTCTTC.

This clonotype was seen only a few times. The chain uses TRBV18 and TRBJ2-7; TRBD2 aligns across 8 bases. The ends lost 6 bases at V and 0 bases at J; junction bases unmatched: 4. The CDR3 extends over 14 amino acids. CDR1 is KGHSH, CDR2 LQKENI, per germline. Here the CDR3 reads CASSTSGGSYEQYF. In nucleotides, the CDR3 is TGTGCCAGCTCCACAAGCGGGGGCTCCTACGAGCAGTACTTC.

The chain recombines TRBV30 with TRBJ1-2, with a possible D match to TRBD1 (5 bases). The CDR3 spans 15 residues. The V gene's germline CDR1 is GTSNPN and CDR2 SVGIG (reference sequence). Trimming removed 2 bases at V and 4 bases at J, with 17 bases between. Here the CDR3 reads CAWSPRGLRGYGYTF. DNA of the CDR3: TGTGCCTGGAGTCCAAGGGGCCTAAGGGGCTATGGCTACACCTTC.

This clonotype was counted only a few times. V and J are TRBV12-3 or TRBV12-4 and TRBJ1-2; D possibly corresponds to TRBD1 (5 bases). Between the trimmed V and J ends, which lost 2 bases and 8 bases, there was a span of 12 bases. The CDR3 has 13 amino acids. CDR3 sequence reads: CASSLMGVEGYTF. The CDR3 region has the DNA TGTGCCAGCAGTTTAATGGGGGTAGAAGGCTACACCTTC.

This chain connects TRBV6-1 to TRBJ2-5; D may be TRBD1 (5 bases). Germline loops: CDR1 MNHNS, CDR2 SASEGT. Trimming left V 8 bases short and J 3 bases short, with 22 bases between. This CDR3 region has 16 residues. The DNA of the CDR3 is TGTGCCAGCCTCCGGCTAAGGGGTATCGGTAAAGAGACCCAGTACTTC. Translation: CASLRLRGIGKETQYF.

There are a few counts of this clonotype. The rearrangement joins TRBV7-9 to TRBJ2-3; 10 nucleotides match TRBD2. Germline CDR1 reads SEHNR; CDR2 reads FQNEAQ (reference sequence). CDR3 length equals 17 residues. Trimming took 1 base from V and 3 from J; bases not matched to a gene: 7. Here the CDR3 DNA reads TGTGCCAGCAGCTTAGACTCCGCTAGCGGGAGTACAGATACGCAGTATTTT. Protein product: CASSLDSASGSTDTQYF.

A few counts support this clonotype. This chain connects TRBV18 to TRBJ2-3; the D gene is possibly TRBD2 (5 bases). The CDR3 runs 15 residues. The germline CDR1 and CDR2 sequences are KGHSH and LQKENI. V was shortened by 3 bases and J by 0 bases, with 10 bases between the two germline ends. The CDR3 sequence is CASSPMEASTDTQYF. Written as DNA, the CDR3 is TGTGCCAGCTCACCCATGGAGGCTAGCACAGATACGCAGTATTTT.